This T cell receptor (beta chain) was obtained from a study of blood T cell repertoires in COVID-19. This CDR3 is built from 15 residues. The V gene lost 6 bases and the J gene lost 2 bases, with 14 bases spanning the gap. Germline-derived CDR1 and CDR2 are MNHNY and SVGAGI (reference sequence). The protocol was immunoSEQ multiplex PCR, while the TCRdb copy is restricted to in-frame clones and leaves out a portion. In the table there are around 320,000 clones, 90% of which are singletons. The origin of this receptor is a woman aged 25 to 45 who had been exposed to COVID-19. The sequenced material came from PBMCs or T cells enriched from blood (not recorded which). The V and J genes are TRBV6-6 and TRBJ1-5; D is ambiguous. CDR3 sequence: CASSLLIRGNQPQHF. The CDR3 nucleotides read TGTGCCAGCAGCCTACTAATACGTGGCAATCAGCCCCAGCATTTT.